This T cell receptor beta chain was found in a study of human T cells and chemical hapten exposure. MiXCR was run by TCRdb on the RACE reads, yielding one entry per CDR3 protein. The top ten hold 2% to 2.5% of the sample, which has about 160,000 distinct CDR3 sequences, about a quarter seen once. Time point in this sample: patch test 3, about 24 weeks after DPC sensitization. Treatment noted: therapeutic diphenylcyclopropenone sensitization with weekly scalp DPC. Someone pulled total RNA out of unfractionated whole blood. The CDR3 is 16 residues long. V was pared by 5 bases and J by 7 bases, with 12 bases of the junction left unmatched. Germline V lookup: CDR1 DFQATT, CDR2 SNEGSKA (reference sequence).

Source: whole blood, taken in connection with sensitization to the hapten diphenylcyclopropenone (DPC). The sequence was collected from a young woman with alopecia areata. Some clones in this sample may be carry-over from other donors' samples. The gene calls are TRBV20-1 and TRBJ2-1; the match to TRBD2 covers 12 bases. The CDR3 is CSAGLSSGGASNEQFF. For the CDR3, the DNA is TGCAGTGCTGGACTATCTAGCGGGGGGGCCTCGAATGAGCAGTTCTTC.